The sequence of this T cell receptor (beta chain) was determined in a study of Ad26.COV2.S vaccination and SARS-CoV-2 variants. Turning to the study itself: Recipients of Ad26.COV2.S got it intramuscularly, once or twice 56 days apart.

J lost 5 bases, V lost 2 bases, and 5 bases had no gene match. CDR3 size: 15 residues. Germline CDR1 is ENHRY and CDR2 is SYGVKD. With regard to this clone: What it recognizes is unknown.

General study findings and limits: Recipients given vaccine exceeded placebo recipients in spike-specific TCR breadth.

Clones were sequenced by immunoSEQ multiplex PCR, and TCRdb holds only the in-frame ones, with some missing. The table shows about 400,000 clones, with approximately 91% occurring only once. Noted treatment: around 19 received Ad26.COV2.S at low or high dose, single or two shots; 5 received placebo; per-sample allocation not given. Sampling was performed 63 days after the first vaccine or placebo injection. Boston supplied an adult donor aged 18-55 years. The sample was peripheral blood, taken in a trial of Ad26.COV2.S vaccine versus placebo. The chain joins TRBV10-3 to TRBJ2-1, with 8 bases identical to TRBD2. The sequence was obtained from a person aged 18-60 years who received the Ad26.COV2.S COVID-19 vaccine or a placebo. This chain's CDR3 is CAISEGGGQNNEQFF. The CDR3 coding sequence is TGTGCCATCAGTGAGGGCGGGGGGCAAAACAATGAGCAGTTCTTC.